This T cell receptor (beta chain) was observed in a study of T cells after yellow fever vaccination. Study details: Where fractions had low cell numbers, libraries were prepared from them with the SMART-Seq v4 Ultra Low Input RNA kit. Study-wide findings and caveats: Abundant clonotypes (contaminants from the bulk population) could be present in FACS-sorted repertoires.

One entry per CDR3 protein results from TCRdb running MiXCR on the 5' RACE reads. This repertoire shows 200,000 to 250,000 distinct CDR3 sequences, less than 9% found once; its top ten account for about 0.85%. This clonotype was detected a few times. No antigen is known for it. Germline V lookup: CDR1 KGHSH, CDR2 LQKENI. This CDR3 contains 15 residues. V shed 1 base and J shed 0 bases, with 7 bases lying between them. This rearrangement joins TRBV18 to TRBJ1-3, with no clear D. This TCR came from a man aged 25 to 45 who received the YFV17D yellow fever vaccine. The sequencing used CD4+ T cells sorted from PBMCs, collected 15 days after the yellow fever booster vaccination. The CDR3 DNA is TGTGCCAGCTCACCACAGGCTGACTCTGGAAACACCATATATTTT. Its protein is CASSPQADSGNTIYF.